This T cell receptor beta chain came from a study of shared clonotypes between healthy human individuals. Researchers ran the assay at a deep level. Evenly divided among several immunoSEQ plates was the genomic DNA of each subset. This table comes from immunoSEQ multiplex PCR, and its TCRdb copy is limited to in-frame clones, with some not included. The sample lists under 2.5 million clones, 92% seen once, with 0.37% in the top ten. The receptor was derived from a man aged 18 to 30 in good health. Some clones in this sample may be carry-over from other donors' samples. The sequencing input was naive CD4+ T cells from PBMCs. Subset in this sample: CD45RA+ positively selected.

This chain's CDR3 is CASSSRSGSPYEQYF. The CDR3 bases are TGTGCCAGCAGTTCTCGAAGCGGGAGTCCGTACGAGCAGTACTTC. The rearrangement links TRBV28 to TRBJ2-7, with 8 positions matching TRBD2. CDR3 length: 15 amino acids. Germline lookup yields CDR1 MDHEN and CDR2 SYDVKM. Trimming removed 4 bases from V and 4 bases from J; junction bases left unmatched: 9.